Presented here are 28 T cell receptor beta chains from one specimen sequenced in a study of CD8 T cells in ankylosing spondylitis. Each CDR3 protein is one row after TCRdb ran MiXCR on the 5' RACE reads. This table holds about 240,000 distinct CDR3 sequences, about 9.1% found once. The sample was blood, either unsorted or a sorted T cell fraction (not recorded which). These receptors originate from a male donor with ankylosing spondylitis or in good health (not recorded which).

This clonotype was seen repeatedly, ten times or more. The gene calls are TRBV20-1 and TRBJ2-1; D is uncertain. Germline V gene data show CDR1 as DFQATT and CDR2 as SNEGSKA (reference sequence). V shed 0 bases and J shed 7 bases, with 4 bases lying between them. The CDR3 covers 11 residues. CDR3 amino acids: CSARDPNEQFF. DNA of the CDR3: TGCAGTGCTAGAGATCCAAATGAGCAGTTCTTC.

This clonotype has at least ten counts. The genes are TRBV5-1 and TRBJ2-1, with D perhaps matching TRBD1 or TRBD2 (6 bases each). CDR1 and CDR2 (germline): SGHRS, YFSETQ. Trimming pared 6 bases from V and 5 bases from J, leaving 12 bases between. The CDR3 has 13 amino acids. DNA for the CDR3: TGCGCCAGCAATAAAGGGGGGCACAATGAGCAGTTCTTC. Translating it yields CASNKGGHNEQFF. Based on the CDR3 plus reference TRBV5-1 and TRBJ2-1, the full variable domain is KAGVTQTPRYLIKTRGQQVTLSCSPISGHRSVSWYQQTPGQGLQFLFEYFSETQRNKGNFPGRFSGRQFSNSRSEMNVSTLELGDSALYLCASNKGGHNEQFFGPGTRLTVL.

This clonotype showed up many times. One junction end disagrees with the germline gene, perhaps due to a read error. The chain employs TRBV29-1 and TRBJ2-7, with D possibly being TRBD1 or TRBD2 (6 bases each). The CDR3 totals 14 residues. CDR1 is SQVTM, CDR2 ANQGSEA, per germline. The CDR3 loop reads CSVEETGGSSEQYF. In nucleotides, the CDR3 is TGCAGCGTTGAAGAGACAGGAGGGTCCTCCGAGCAGTACTTC.

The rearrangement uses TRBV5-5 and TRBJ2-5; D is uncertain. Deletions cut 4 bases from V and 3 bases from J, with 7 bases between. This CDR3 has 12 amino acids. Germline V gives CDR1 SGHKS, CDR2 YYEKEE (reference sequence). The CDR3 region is CASSPAEETQYF. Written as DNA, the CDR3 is TGTGCCAGCAGCCCCGCTGAAGAGACCCAGTACTTC. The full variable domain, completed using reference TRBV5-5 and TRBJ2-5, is DAGVTQSPTHLIKTRGQQVTLRCSPISGHKSVSWYQQVLGQGPQFIFQYYEKEERGRGNFPDRFSARQFPNYSSELNVNALLLGDSALYLCASSPAEETQYFGPGTRLLVL.

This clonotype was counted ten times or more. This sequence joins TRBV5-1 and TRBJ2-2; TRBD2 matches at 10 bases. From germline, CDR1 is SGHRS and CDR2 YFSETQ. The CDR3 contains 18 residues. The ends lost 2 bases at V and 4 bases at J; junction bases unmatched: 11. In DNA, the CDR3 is TGCGCCAGCAGCTTAGCTAGCGGGAGTAGAGGCGCCACCGGGGAGCTGTTTTTT. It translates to CASSLASGSRGATGELFF.

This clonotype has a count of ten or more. The CDR3 loop reads CASRTGTRNTGELFF. The CDR3 region has the DNA TGCGCCAGCAGGACCGGGACAAGGAACACCGGGGAGCTGTTTTTT. The V and J genes are TRBV5-1 and TRBJ2-2, with D perhaps matching TRBD1 (6 bases). Germline V gene data show CDR1 as SGHRS and CDR2 as YFSETQ. The length of the CDR3 is 15 residues. The ends were cut back, 5 bases at V and 1 base at J, with 12 bases in the middle.

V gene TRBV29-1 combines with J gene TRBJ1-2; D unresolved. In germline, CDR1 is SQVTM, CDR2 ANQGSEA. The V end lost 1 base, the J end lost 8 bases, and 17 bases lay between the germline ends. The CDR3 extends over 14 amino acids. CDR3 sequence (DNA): TGCAGCGTTGAAGCCTACGACGCCGGCGGCGGCTACACCTTC. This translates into CSVEAYDAGGGYTF.

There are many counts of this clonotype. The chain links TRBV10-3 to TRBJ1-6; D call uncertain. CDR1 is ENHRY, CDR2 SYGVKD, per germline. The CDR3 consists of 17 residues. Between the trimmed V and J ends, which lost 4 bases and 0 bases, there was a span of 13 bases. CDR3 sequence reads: CAISAAGKSSYNSPLHF. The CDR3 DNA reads TGTGCCATCAGTGCCGCCGGGAAGAGCTCCTATAATTCACCCCTCCACTTT.

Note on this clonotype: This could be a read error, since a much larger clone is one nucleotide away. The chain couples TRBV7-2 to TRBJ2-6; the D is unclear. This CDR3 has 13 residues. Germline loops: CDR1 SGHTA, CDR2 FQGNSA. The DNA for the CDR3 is TGTGCCGGCAGCCTGACTGGGGCCAACGTCCTGACTTTC. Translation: CAGSLTGANVLTF.

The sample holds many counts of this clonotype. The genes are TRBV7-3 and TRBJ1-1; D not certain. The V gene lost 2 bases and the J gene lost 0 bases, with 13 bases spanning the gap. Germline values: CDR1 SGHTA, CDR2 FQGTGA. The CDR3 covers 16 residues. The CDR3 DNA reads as TGTGCCAGCAGCTTAGAAAGAGGGCTGATGAACACTGAAGCTTTCTTT. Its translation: CASSLERGLMNTEAFF. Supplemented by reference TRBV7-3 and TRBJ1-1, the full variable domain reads GAGVSQTPSNKVTEKGKYVELRCDPISGHTALYWYRQSLGQGPEFLIYFQGTGAADDSGLPNDRFFAVRPEGSVSTLKIQRTERGDSAVYLCASSLERGLMNTEAFFGQGTRLTVV.

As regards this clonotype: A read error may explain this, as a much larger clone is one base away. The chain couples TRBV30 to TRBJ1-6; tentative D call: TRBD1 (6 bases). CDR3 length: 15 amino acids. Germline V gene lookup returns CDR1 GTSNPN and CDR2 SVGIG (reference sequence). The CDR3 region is CAWSGAALYNSPFHF. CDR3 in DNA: TGTGCCTGGTCAGGGGCGGCCCTCTATAATTCACCCTTCCACTTT.

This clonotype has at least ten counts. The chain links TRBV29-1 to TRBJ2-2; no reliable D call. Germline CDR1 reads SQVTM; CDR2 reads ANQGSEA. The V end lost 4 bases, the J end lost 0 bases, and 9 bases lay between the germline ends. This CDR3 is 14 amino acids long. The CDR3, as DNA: TGCAGCGTTGTTCTCCCCTCGAACACCGGGGAGCTGTTTTTT. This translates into CSVVLPSNTGELFF.

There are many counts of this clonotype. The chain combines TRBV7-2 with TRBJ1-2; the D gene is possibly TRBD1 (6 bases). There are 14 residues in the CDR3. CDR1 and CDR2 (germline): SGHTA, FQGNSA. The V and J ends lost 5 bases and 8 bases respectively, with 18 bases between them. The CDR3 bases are TGTGCCAGCAGCCTTAATTTGGGGGCCTGGGGCTACACCTTC. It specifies CASSLNLGAWGYTF.

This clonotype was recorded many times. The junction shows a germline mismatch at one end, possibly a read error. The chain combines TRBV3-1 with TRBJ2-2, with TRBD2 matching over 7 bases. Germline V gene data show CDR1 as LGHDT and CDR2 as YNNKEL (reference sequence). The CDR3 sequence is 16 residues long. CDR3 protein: CASTQGGLVGPGELFF. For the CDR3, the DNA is TGTGCCAGCACCCAAGGAGGACTAGTCGGGCCCGGGGAGCTGTTTTTT.

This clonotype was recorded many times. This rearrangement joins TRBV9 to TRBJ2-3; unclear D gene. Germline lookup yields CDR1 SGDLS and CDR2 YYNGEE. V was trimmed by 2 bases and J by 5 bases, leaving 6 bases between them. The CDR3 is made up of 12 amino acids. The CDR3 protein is CASSVSGDTQYF. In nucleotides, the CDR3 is TGTGCCAGCAGCGTCTCCGGAGATACGCAGTATTTT. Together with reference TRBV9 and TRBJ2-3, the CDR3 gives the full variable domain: DSGVTQTPKHLITATGQRVTLRCSPRSGDLSVYWYQQSLDQGLQFLIQYYNGEERAKGNILERFSAQQFPDLHSELNLSSLELGDSALYFCASSVSGDTQYFGPGTRLTVL.

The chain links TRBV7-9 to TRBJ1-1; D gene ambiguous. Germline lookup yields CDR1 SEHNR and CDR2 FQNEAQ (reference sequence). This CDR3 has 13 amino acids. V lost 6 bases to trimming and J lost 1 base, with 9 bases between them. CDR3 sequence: CASSYWENTEAFF. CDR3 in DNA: TGTGCCAGCAGTTATTGGGAGAACACTGAAGCTTTCTTT.

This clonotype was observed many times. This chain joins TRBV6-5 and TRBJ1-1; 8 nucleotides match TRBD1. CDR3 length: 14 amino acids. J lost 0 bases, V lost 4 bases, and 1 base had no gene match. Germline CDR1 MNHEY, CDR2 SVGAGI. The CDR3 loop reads CASSWTGMNTEAFF. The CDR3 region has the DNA TGTGCCAGCAGTTGGACAGGGATGAACACTGAAGCTTTCTTT.

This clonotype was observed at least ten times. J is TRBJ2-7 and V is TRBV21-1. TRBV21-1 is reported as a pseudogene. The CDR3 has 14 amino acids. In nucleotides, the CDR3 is TGTGCCAGCAGCAAAGGAGGCAGCTCCTACGAGCAGTACTTC. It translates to CASSKGGSSYEQYF.

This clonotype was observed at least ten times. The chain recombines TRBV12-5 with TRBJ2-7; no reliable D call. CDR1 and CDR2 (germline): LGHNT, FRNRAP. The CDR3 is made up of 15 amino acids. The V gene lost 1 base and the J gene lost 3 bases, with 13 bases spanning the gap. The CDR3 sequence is CASGLAVTPIYEQYF. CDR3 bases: TGTGCTAGTGGTTTGGCAGTAACCCCGATCTACGAGCAGTACTTC. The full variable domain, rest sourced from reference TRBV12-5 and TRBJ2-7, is DARVTQTPRHKVTEMGQEVTMRCQPILGHNTVFWYRQTMMQGLELLAYFRNRAPLDDSGMPKDRFSAEMPDATLATLKIQPSEPRDSAVYFCASGLAVTPIYEQYFGPGTRLTVT.

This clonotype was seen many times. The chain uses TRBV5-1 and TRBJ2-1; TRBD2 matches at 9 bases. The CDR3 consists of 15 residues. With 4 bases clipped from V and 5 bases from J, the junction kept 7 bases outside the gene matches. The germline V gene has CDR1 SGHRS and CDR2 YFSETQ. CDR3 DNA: TGCGCCAGCAGCCGTCCGACTAGCGGCAACAATGAGCAGTTCTTC. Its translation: CASSRPTSGNNEQFF.

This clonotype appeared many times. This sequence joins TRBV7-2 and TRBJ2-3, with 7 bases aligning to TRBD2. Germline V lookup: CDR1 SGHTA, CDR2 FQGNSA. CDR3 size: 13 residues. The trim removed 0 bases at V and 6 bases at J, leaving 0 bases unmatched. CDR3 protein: CASSLARGDTQYF. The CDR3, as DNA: TGTGCCAGCAGCTTAGCGCGGGGGGATACGCAGTATTTT. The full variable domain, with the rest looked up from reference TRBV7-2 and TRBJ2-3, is GAGVSQSPSNKVTEKGKDVELRCDPISGHTALYWYRQSLGQGLEFLIYFQGNSAPDKSGLPSDRFSAERTGGSVSTLTIQRTQQEDSAVYLCASSLARGDTQYFGPGTRLTVL.

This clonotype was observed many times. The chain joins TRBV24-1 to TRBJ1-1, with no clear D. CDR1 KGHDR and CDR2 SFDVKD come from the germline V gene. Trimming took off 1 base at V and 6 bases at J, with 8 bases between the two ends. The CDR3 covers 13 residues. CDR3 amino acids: CATSDLNSPEAFF. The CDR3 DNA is TGTGCCACCAGTGATTTAAACAGCCCTGAAGCTTTCTTT.

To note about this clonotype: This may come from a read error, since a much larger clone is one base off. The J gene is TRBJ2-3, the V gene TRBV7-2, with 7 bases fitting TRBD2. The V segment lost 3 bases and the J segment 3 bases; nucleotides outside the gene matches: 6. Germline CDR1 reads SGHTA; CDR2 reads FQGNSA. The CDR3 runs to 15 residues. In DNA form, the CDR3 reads TGTGCCAGCAGCTTCCGGCCTAGCGGAACAGATACGCAGTATTTT. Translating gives CASSFRPSGTDTQYF.

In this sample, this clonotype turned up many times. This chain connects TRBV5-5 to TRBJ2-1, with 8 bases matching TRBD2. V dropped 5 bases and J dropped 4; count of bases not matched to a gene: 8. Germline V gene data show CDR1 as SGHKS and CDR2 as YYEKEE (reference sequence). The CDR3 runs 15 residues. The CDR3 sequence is CASSPSGRAYNEQFF. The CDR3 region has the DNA TGTGCCAGCAGTCCGAGCGGGAGAGCTTACAATGAGCAGTTCTTC.

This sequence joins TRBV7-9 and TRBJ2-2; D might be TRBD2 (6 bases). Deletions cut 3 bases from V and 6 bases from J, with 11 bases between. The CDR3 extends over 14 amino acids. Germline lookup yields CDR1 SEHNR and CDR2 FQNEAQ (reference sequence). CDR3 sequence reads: CASSFLEGAGELFF. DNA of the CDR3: TGTGCCAGCAGCTTTTTGGAGGGAGCCGGGGAGCTGTTTTTT.

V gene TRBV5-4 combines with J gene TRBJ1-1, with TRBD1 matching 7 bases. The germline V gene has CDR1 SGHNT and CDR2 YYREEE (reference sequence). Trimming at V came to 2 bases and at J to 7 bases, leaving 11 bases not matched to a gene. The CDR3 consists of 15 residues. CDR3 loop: CASSFPTGTAGEAFF. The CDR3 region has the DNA TGTGCCAGCAGCTTTCCGACAGGGACAGCGGGTGAAGCTTTCTTT.

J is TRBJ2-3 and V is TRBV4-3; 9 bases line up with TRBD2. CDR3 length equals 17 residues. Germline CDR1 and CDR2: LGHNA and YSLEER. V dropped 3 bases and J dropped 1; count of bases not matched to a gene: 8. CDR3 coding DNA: TGCGCCAGCAGCCAGGTCCTAGCGGGGATGGGCACAGATACGCAGTATTTT. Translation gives CASSQVLAGMGTDTQYF.

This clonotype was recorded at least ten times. This CDR3 reads CASSLGQGYNNEQFF. DNA for the CDR3: TGCGCCAGCAGCTTGGGACAGGGGTACAACAATGAGCAGTTCTTC. This chain links TRBV5-1 with TRBJ2-1; 8 nucleotides match TRBD1. Per the germline V gene, CDR1 is SGHRS and CDR2 is YFSETQ. V lost 0 bases to trimming and J lost 5 bases; unmatched junction nucleotides: 4. This CDR3 is 15 amino acids long. Complete variable domain (other parts from reference TRBV5-1 and TRBJ2-1): KAGVTQTPRYLIKTRGQQVTLSCSPISGHRSVSWYQQTPGQGLQFLFEYFSETQRNKGNFPGRFSGRQFSNSRSEMNVSTLELGDSALYLCASSLGQGYNNEQFFGPGTRLTVL.